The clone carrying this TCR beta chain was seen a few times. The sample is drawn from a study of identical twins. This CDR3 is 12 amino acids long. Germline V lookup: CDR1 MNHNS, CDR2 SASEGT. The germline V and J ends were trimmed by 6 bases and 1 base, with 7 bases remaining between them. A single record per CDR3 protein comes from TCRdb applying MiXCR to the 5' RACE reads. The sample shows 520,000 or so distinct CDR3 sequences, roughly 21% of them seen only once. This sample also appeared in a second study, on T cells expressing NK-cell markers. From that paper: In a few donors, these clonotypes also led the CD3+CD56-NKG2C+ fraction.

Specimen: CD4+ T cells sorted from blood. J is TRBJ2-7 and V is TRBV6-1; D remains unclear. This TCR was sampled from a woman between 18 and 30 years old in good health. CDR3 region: CASSALSYEQYF. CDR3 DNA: TGTGCCAGCAGCGCGTTGTCCTACGAGCAGTACTTC.